Shown below are 9 T cell receptor beta chains from a single sample sequenced in a study of identical twins. TCRdb passed the 5' RACE reads through MiXCR, listing each CDR3 protein once. The sample includes 130,000 to 150,000 distinct CDR3 sequences, 3% to 4% of them seen just once. What was sequenced was memory T cells sorted from blood. Receptors originate from a man aged 18 to 35 in good health.

The chain carries TRBV2 and TRBJ2-1, with 13 bases fitting TRBD2. The J segment lost 4 bases and the V segment lost 6 bases, leaving 3 bases of the junction unmatched. This CDR3 comprises 15 residues. Per germline, CDR1 SNHLY and CDR2 FYNNEI. The chain's CDR3 is CASSTTSGRYNEQFF. In DNA, the CDR3 is TGTGCCAGCAGCACGACTAGCGGGAGGTACAATGAGCAGTTCTTC.

This clonotype appeared many times. The rearrangement links TRBV20-1 to TRBJ1-6, with D hard to call. The CDR3 sequence is 15 residues long. The germline V and J ends were trimmed by 6 bases and 0 bases, with 12 bases remaining between them. The germline V gene encodes CDR1 DFQATT and CDR2 SNEGSKA (reference sequence). CDR3 amino acids: CSAGSGSSYNSPLHF. The CDR3 nucleotides are TGCAGTGCCGGATCGGGTAGCTCCTATAATTCACCCCTCCACTTT.

This clonotype was seen at least ten times. The chain carries TRBV28 and TRBJ2-5; D is unclear. Trimming cost V 2 bases and J 0 bases, with 4 bases left between them. CDR3 length: 13 residues. Per germline, CDR1 MDHEN and CDR2 SYDVKM. CDR3 residues: CASSLTNQETQYF. The DNA for the CDR3 is TGTGCCAGCAGTTTAACTAACCAAGAGACCCAGTACTTC.

This clonotype was picked up many times. The rearrangement links TRBV20-1 to TRBJ1-5, with D tentatively TRBD1 (5 bases). This CDR3 is built from 15 residues. The germline V gene encodes CDR1 DFQATT and CDR2 SNEGSKA (reference sequence). Trimming removed 0 bases from V and 4 bases from J, with 13 bases in between. The CDR3 reads CSARDPGLGNQPQHF. The CDR3 coding sequence is TGCAGTGCTAGAGACCCGGGACTGGGTAATCAGCCCCAGCATTTT.

At least ten counts were recorded for this clonotype. The chain has TRBV7-2 and TRBJ2-7; 10 bases fit TRBD1. V lost 1 base to trimming and J lost 4 bases; unmatched junction nucleotides: 4. Germline values: CDR1 SGHTA, CDR2 FQGNSA. The CDR3 runs 15 residues. The CDR3 reads CASSLGGQGVYEQYF. The CDR3 DNA sequence: TGTGCCAGCAGCTTAGGAGGACAGGGGGTTTACGAGCAGTACTTC.

Many counts were recorded for this clonotype. The V call is TRBV20-1, the J call TRBJ1-5, with a weak D call TRBD1 (5 bases). V lost 0 bases and J 6 bases, leaving 18 bases between the germline ends. Germline V gives CDR1 DFQATT, CDR2 SNEGSKA (reference sequence). The CDR3 is 16 residues long. The DNA of the CDR3 is TGCAGTGCTAGAGATCTAAGGTCAGGGTCCGGTCAGCCCCAGCATTTT. Translation: CSARDLRSGSGQPQHF.

This clonotype came up many times. The chain employs TRBV7-9 and TRBJ1-1; D call uncertain. The CDR3 length is 16 residues. Trimming cost V 1 base and J 1 base, with 13 bases left between them. Germline loops: CDR1 SEHNR, CDR2 FQNEAQ (reference sequence). The DNA for the CDR3 is TGTGCCAGCAGCTTAGATGTGGGAGGAGCGAACACTGAAGCTTTCTTT. It encodes CASSLDVGGANTEAFF.

This clonotype was recorded many times. The chain links TRBV20-1 to TRBJ2-5, with a possible D match to TRBD2 (6 bases). CDR1 and CDR2 (germline): DFQATT, SNEGSKA (reference sequence). The CDR3 totals 17 residues. Trimming cost V 6 bases and J 0 bases, with 23 bases left between them. The DNA of the CDR3 is TGCAGTGCCCTTATGAGCGGGTCCTCCCTGTACCAAGAGACCCAGTACTTC. This codes for CSALMSGSSLYQETQYF.

This clonotype showed up many times. The rearrangement joins TRBV3-1 to TRBJ2-7; D is unclear. CDR1 is LGHDT and CDR2 is YNNKEL in the germline V gene (reference sequence). The V gene lost 7 bases and the J gene lost 0 bases, with 19 bases spanning the gap. The CDR3 is 16 residues long. CDR3 in amino acids: CASICGLPRYSYEQYV. CDR3 sequence (DNA): TGTGCCAGCATTTGTGGGCTGCCCCGTTACTCCTACGAGCAGTACGTC.